The T cell receptor beta chain under discussion was sequenced for a study of human T cells and chemical hapten exposure. Study in general: The variation in per-sample TCR yields arose mainly from small differences in pooled library volumes. Study-wide results and limits: TCRs exceeding 1 in 1000 frequency stayed unchanged with DPC sensitization.

V gave up 7 bases and J gave up 4 bases, with 10 bases separating them. Germline V gene sequence: CDR1 SGHAT, CDR2 FQNNGV. CDR3 size: 12 residues. Comments on this clonotype: Its antigen is unidentified.

Individual cDNA molecules each carried unique molecular identifiers attached by the library. Authors' data handling: Sample TCR totals centred on a median of about 92,000, ranging about 20,000 to 750,000. TCRdb ran MiXCR on the RACE reads and lists one entry per CDR3 protein. The V and J calls come from TCRdb's annotation, not from the publication. The profile shows more than 95,000 distinct CDR3 sequences, 9.5% to 13% of them singletons. Time point denoted: patch test 1, 2 weeks after DPC sensitization. Treatment given: therapeutic diphenylcyclopropenone sensitization with weekly scalp DPC. The material sequenced was whole blood, taken in connection with sensitization to the hapten diphenylcyclopropenone (DPC). This sequence joins TRBV11-2 and TRBJ1-2, with D maybe TRBD1 (5 bases). This receptor was obtained from a woman between 45 and 65 years old with alopecia areata. Some clones in this sample may be carry-over from other donors' samples. In DNA form, the CDR3 reads TGTGCCAGCACTGGGACGCGCTATGGCTACACCTTC. Its protein is CASTGTRYGYTF.